The 27 T cell receptor beta chains below all came from one sample that was sequenced in a study of low-dose radiotherapy and immunotherapy resistance in tumors. Regarding time point: after trial treatment. Treatment noted: LDRT plus nivolumab, ipilimumab, low-dose cyclophosphamide and aspirin (RACIN trial). First-strand cDNA used TRAV- and TRBV-specific primers, covering alpha and beta chains. For amplifying TCRs, the PCR ran for about 22 cycles with Phusion, which was used together with a constant-region primer and the adapter on the V primers. TCRdb fed the reads into MiXCR, producing one record per CDR3 protein. This sample yields around 100,000 distinct CDR3 sequences, of which under 25% are seen a single time; approximately 4% belongs to the top ten. Sequencing was performed on PBMCs, taken after low-dose radiotherapy plus immunotherapy. The receptors were gathered from a male donor with prostate cancer.

This clonotype was seen repeatedly, ten times or more. The CDR3 reads CSFTRGGRYNEQFF. The DNA of the CDR3 is TGCAGCTTCACACGGGGGGGTCGGTACAATGAGCAGTTCTTC. V and J are TRBV29-1 and TRBJ2-1; 8 bases agree with TRBD2. CDR1 and CDR2 from the germline V gene are SQVTM and ANQGSEA. V lost 8 bases, J lost 4 bases, and 10 bases stayed unmatched. This CDR3 has 14 amino acids.

The V call is TRBV11-3, the J call TRBJ2-2; TRBD2 matches 14 bases. The CDR3 length is 16 residues. The V gene's germline CDR1 is SGHNT and CDR2 YENEEA. After removal of 5 bases from V and 4 bases from J, the junction contained 3 bases not matched to a gene. The CDR3 reads CASSPGTSGSTGELFF. DNA of the CDR3: TGTGCCAGCAGCCCAGGGACTAGCGGGAGCACCGGGGAGCTGTTTTTT.

CDR3 nucleotide sequence: TGCGCCAGCAGCCGCTCCCCAGGAGACAGGTACGAGCAGTACTTC. This codes for CASSRSPGDRYEQYF. The chain has TRBV4-1 and TRBJ2-7; a weak D match, TRBD1 (6 bases). Per germline, CDR1 MGHRA and CDR2 YSYEKL. The CDR3 loop spans 15 amino acids. Trimming stripped 4 bases from V and 4 bases from J, with 17 bases between.

Ten or more counts support this clonotype. V is TRBV23-1 and J is TRBJ1-5; D ambiguous. TRBV23-1 is classed as an ORF, of uncertain function. CDR3 length equals 14 residues. Trimming left V 1 base short and J 3 bases short, with 7 bases between. CDR3 amino acids: CASSQWSDNQPQHF. The CDR3 DNA reads as TGCGCCAGCAGTCAATGGTCAGACAATCAGCCCCAGCATTTT.

There are a few counts of this clonotype. The rearrangement joins TRBV11-2 to TRBJ1-6, with 7 bases lining up with TRBD1. Trimming cost V 8 bases and J 6 bases; bases outside gene matches: 7. The CDR3 runs 14 residues. In germline, CDR1 is SGHAT, CDR2 FQNNGV. Here the CDR3 DNA reads TGTGCCAGCGGACGCCGGGACAGTAATTCACCCCTCCACTTT. Translation: CASGRRDSNSPLHF.

With regard to this clonotype: This likely traces to a read error, being one base from a far larger clone. The V and J genes are TRBV16 and TRBJ1-6; TRBD1 matches at 7 bases. This CDR3 spans 14 amino acids. Germline V gives CDR1 KGHSY, CDR2 FQNENV. Here the CDR3 reads CASRPGTANSTLHF. The CDR3 region has the DNA TGTGCCAGCAGGCCCGGGACAGCGAATTCAACCCTCCACTTT. Combining the CDR3 with reference TRBV16 and TRBJ1-6 gives the whole variable domain GEEVAQTPKHLVRGEGQKAKLYCAPIKGHSYVFWYQQVLKNEFKFLISFQNENVFDETGMPKERFSAKCLPNSPCSLEIQATKLEDSAVYFCASRPGTANSTLHFGNGTRLTVT.

This clonotype was recorded many times. The V call is TRBV7-9, the J call TRBJ2-3; D gene unclear. Germline lookup yields CDR1 SEHNR and CDR2 FQNEAQ (reference sequence). V lost 5 bases to trimming and J lost 4 bases, with 7 bases between them. This CDR3 is built from 12 residues. The CDR3 bases are TGTGCCAGCAGCCCCCGGGCAGATACGCAGTATTTT. This encodes CASSPRADTQYF.

This clonotype showed up many times. For the CDR3, the DNA is TGTGCCAGCAGTTACTCGAGAGGGGACGTAGAGCAGTTCTTC. This gives the protein CASSYSRGDVEQFF. This chain connects TRBV6-5 to TRBJ2-1; D is perhaps TRBD1 or TRBD2 (5 bases each). The CDR3 runs to 14 residues. Trimming took 0 bases from V and 10 from J, leaving 13 bases between them. Germline values: CDR1 MNHEY, CDR2 SVGAGI.

In this sample, this clonotype turned up many times. The chain recombines TRBV29-1 with TRBJ1-3; D uncertain. V gave up 8 bases and J gave up 2 bases, with 13 bases separating them. The CDR3 is 13 amino acids. Germline CDR1 and CDR2: SQVTM and ANQGSEA. The CDR3 DNA sequence: TGCAGCAGAGTGGGGTTGGCTGGAAACACCATATATTTT. Translating it yields CSRVGLAGNTIYF.

This clonotype was picked up many times. The rearrangement uses TRBV7-2 and TRBJ1-1; the match to TRBD1 covers 7 bases. CDR1 and CDR2 from the germline V gene are SGHTA and FQGNSA. Trimming cost V 1 base and J 5 bases; bases outside gene matches: 7. The length of the CDR3 is 15 residues. CDR3 sequence reads: CASSLEGRGTTEAFF. The CDR3 DNA is TGTGCCAGCAGCTTAGAGGGCAGGGGGACGACTGAAGCTTTCTTT. The variable domain in full, completed from reference TRBV7-2 and TRBJ1-1, reads GAGVSQSPSNKVTEKGKDVELRCDPISGHTALYWYRQSLGQGLEFLIYFQGNSAPDKSGLPSDRFSAERTGGSVSTLTIQRTQQEDSAVYLCASSLEGRGTTEAFFGQGTRLTVV.

This clonotype was seen more than once but under ten times. CDR3 amino acids: CAMDATNEKLFF. CDR3 nucleotide sequence: TGTGCGATGGATGCAACTAATGAAAAACTGTTTTTT. This chain connects TRBV27 to TRBJ1-4; D is unresolved. Germline CDR1 and CDR2: MNHEY and SMNVEV (reference sequence). The CDR3 runs to 12 residues. Full variable domain (outside the CDR3, taken from reference TRBV27 and TRBJ1-4): EAQVTQNPRYLITVTGKKLTVTCSQNMNHEYMSWYRQDPGLGLRQIYYSMNVEVTDKGDVPEGYKVSRKEKRNFPLILESPSPNQTSLYFCAMDATNEKLFFGSGTQLSVL.

Remarks on this clonotype: The DNA is omitted, as the CDR3 cannot be located on it reliably, and the CDR3 follows TCRdb's listing. This sequence joins TRBV13 and TRBJ2-2; the table's D call TRBD1 went unverified against the DNA. The CDR3 spans 19 amino acids, including both terminal residues. Germline CDR1 and CDR2: PRHDT and FYEKMQ (reference sequence). The CDR3 is CASSFLDRDTGELFFFFFF.

As to this clonotype: Just one base apart from a much larger clone, this may be a read error. V is TRBV14 and J is TRBJ1-1; the D is unclear. The germline V gene encodes CDR1 SGHDN and CDR2 FVKESK. V lost 0 bases and J 12 bases, leaving 11 bases between the germline ends. The CDR3 loop spans 12 amino acids. The chain's CDR3 is CASSQEGLTSFF. Written as DNA, the CDR3 is TGTGCCAGCAGCCAAGAGGGGTTGACGTCTTTCTTT.

This clonotype has at least ten counts. The chain couples TRBV12-3 or TRBV12-4 to TRBJ1-5; a weak D match, TRBD1 (5 bases). This CDR3 contains 13 residues. Trimming shortened V by 7 bases and J by 7 bases, and 14 bases separated the two germline ends. The CDR3 DNA reads TGTGCCAGCACCAAGACATACAGGCAGCCCCAGCATTTT. It codes for CASTKTYRQPQHF.

At least ten counts were recorded for this clonotype. The chain is built from TRBV7-9 and TRBJ2-2; the D gene is possibly TRBD1 (6 bases). There are 17 residues in the CDR3. The germline CDR1 and CDR2 sequences are SEHNR and FQNEAQ (reference sequence). V was pared by 5 bases and J by 5 bases, with 21 bases between. The CDR3 here is CASSLAGDRTPTGELFF. The CDR3 DNA reads as TGTGCCAGCAGCCTGGCAGGCGACAGGACCCCAACCGGGGAGCTGTTTTTT.

This clonotype was observed many times. V is TRBV7-2 and J is TRBJ1-1; D unclear. Per germline, CDR1 SGHTA and CDR2 FQGNSA. The V and J ends lost 5 bases and 7 bases respectively, with 11 bases between them. The CDR3 consists of 12 residues. This CDR3 is CASSIFPGEAFF. CDR3 coding DNA: TGTGCCAGCAGCATTTTTCCGGGTGAAGCTTTCTTT.

This clonotype appeared many times. CDR3 bases: TGTGCCAGCAGCCCCGGCCCCACGGGTTGGGCTTTCTTT. As protein: CASSPGPTGWAFF. The chain has TRBV11-2 and TRBJ1-1; D not certain. Germline CDR1 and CDR2: SGHAT and FQNNGV. The CDR3 totals 13 residues. The V gene lost 5 bases and the J gene lost 11 bases, with 18 bases spanning the gap.

This clonotype was seen ten or more times. The chain uses TRBV6-1 and TRBJ2-2; D may be TRBD1 (6 bases). Trimming pared 5 bases from V and 3 bases from J, leaving 13 bases between. CDR1 is MNHNS and CDR2 is SASEGT in the germline V gene. The CDR3 covers 15 residues. The CDR3 spells CASSPRGGDTGELFF. CDR3 DNA sequence: TGTGCCAGCAGTCCAAGAGGGGGAGACACCGGGGAGCTGTTTTTT.

This chain uses TRBV7-6 with TRBJ2-3; D is tentatively TRBD1 or TRBD2 (5 bases each). Trimming removed 5 bases at V and 3 bases at J, with 15 bases between. CDR1 and CDR2 from the germline V gene are SGHVS and FNYEAQ. The CDR3 consists of 15 residues. Here the CDR3 DNA reads TGTGCCAGCAGCCCGCAGGGAGAAAAAACAGATACGCAGTATTTT. It encodes CASSPQGEKTDTQYF.

This clonotype was seen many times. The chain carries TRBV6-1 and TRBJ2-7, with 8 bases fitting TRBD1. V lost 8 bases and J lost 6; bases outside the gene matches: 6. Germline V gene sequence: CDR1 MNHNS, CDR2 SASEGT. This CDR3 region has 12 residues. The CDR3: CASGQGRGEQYF. CDR3 bases: TGTGCCAGCGGACAGGGTAGAGGCGAGCAGTACTTC.

This clonotype was counted many times. The chain carries TRBV11-1 and TRBJ1-2; 7 nucleotides match TRBD1. This CDR3 has 13 residues. Germline V gene lookup returns CDR1 SGHAT and CDR2 FQDESV (reference sequence). V lost 5 bases and J lost 8; bases outside the gene matches: 8. The CDR3 DNA reads as TGTGCCAGCAGCCGACAGGGCCTCGAAGGCTACACCTTC. Protein product: CASSRQGLEGYTF. Supplemented by reference TRBV11-1 and TRBJ1-2, the full variable domain reads EAEVAQSPRYKITEKSQAVAFWCDPISGHATLYWYRQILGQGPELLVQFQDESVVDDSQLPKDRFSAERLKGVDSTLKIQPAELGDSAMYLCASSRQGLEGYTFGSGTRLTVV.

This clonotype was picked up one time. A far larger clone lies a single base away; this is likely a read error. Here the CDR3 DNA reads TGTGCCAGCAGCTTACGGACAGGGGATGGGTCTGAAGCTCTCTTT. Its protein is CASSLRTGDGSEALF. The chain combines TRBV7-9 with TRBJ1-1, with 9 nucleotides matching TRBD1. Looked up from germline, CDR1 is SEHNR and CDR2 is FQNEAQ (reference sequence). The CDR3 length is 15 residues.

Judged by abundance, this clonotype is medium-sized. The chain combines TRBV5-6 with TRBJ2-7, with a possible D match to TRBD2 (5 bases). CDR1 and CDR2 (germline): SGHDT, YYEEEE. The CDR3 loop spans 14 amino acids. V gave up 7 bases and J gave up 6 bases, with 20 bases separating them. CDR3 sequence reads: CASFGNSVPSEQYF. In DNA, the CDR3 is TGTGCCAGCTTCGGGAACAGCGTCCCTAGCGAGCAGTACTTC. Together with reference TRBV5-6 and TRBJ2-7, the CDR3 gives the full variable domain: DAGVTQSPTHLIKTRGQQVTLRCSPKSGHDTVSWYQQALGQGPQFIFQYYEEEERQRGNFPDRFSGHQFPNYSSELNVNALLLGDSALYLCASFGNSVPSEQYFGPGTRLTVT.

This clonotype was observed many times. V gene TRBV19 combines with J gene TRBJ2-5, with 7 bases identical to TRBD1. CDR1 LNHDA and CDR2 SQIVND come from the germline V gene (reference sequence). Trimming cost V 5 bases and J 3 bases; bases outside gene matches: 9. The CDR3 totals 15 residues. CDR3 in amino acids: CASSAQTGSEETQYF. The CDR3, as DNA: TGTGCCAGTAGTGCACAGACAGGGAGCGAAGAGACCCAGTACTTC.

In this sample, this clonotype turned up once. A far larger clone differs by one base, so this is likely a read error. CDR3 coding DNA: TGCGCCAGCAGTCCGCCGACTGCCTACGAGCAGTTCTTC. This gives the protein CASSPPTAYEQFF. The V and J genes are TRBV23-1 and TRBJ2-1; D unclear. TRBV23-1 is labeled an ORF, and its function is uncertain. Trimming shortened V by 4 bases and J by 10 bases, and 14 bases separated the two germline ends. The CDR3 is made up of 13 amino acids.

This clonotype has a count of ten or more. The genes are TRBV2 and TRBJ2-7; tentatively, D is TRBD2 (6 bases). The V and J ends lost 5 bases and 0 bases respectively, with 8 bases between them. Germline lookup yields CDR1 SNHLY and CDR2 FYNNEI. This CDR3 comprises 13 residues. CDR3 in amino acids: CASSSGSSYEQYF. CDR3 DNA: TGTGCCAGCAGTTCCGGGAGCTCCTACGAGCAGTACTTC.

In its sample, this clonotype was seen many times. V is TRBV27 and J is TRBJ2-2; 8 bases match TRBD2. Germline lookup yields CDR1 MNHEY and CDR2 SMNVEV (reference sequence). The length of the CDR3 is 16 residues. Trimming cost V 2 bases and J 6 bases; bases outside gene matches: 8. The CDR3 is CASSLRGGGGPGELFF. The CDR3 nucleotides read TGTGCCAGCAGTTTACGGGGGGGGGGAGGGCCCGGGGAGCTGTTTTTT.